This T cell receptor (beta chain) was obtained from a study of STAT3 mutations in large granular lymphocyte leukemia (dated by TCRdb to the late 2010s). Background for the entire study: In roughly half of the longitudinally sequenced T-LGLL patients, canonical activating STAT3 mutations were detected. Patients were sequenced at roughly 4 time points on average, with the number of samplings per patient ranging from 2 to 8. From an initial cohort of 207 LGL patients, approximately 17 representative T-LGLL cases were selected for longitudinal TCRbeta and STAT3 sequencing. As controls, the study also included longitudinal sequencing of a couple of patients with natural killer LGL leukemia. Patients with T-cell large granular lymphocyte leukemia underwent serial deep sequencing of TCRbeta CDR3 and STAT3 to reconstruct clonal hierarchy and dynamics. One or more immunosuppressive therapy regimens were given to more than half of T-LGLL patients, and hematologic response was seen in about 40% of the treated patients. What the study reported, not specific to this receptor: Persisting codominant clonotypes in some patients meant a small but highly pathogenic clone may have been missed. Because no samples were available when a clone first appeared, clonal expansion was inferred from samplings taken at other points. TCR clonotype switching after therapy was observed in 6 of 18 patients, and all newly emerging clones were found to be STAT3 wild type. At least one immunodominant TCRbeta clonotype was present in every T-LGLL patient, and multiple immunodominant subclonotypes appeared in about half of the T-LGLL patients. The burden of the dominant TCR clone was higher than the STAT3 mutant burden in several patients, which suggests that the STAT3 mutation arose secondarily inside a clone that had already expanded. Linking therapy response to changes in TCR clonal burden was complicated by variable intervals between samplings and by differing treatment regimens.

TCRbeta libraries were sequenced on an Illumina MiSeq, and an average of about 41,000 productive templates per sample was obtained. TCRbeta CDR3 libraries were generated with the immunoSEQ assay using multiplex PCR amplification. The paper's data handling went like this. Repertoire diversity was calculated as previously defined, with values near 0 taken to indicate extremely monoclonal samples. TCRdb stores this immuneACCESS table with in-frame sequences only. Part of the clones is absent; in the studies checked, under half of the shortfall reflects unresolved V genes, and no reason is known for the rest. The V and J calls and clone size come from that table; D and trimming were worked out from the DNA. Across this sample there are some 13,000 clones, with roughly 90% seen only once. The ten largest make up 33% of the sample. As to this clone: This receptor's antigen is unknown. Base-call qualities are not available, and no considerably larger clone is one nucleotide away.

The same DNA, extracted from blood mononuclear cells, served for both the TCR sequencing and the STAT3 sequencing. Reading the germline V gene gives CDR1 SGHTA and CDR2 FQGNSA. The CDR3, from cysteine to phenylalanine, totals 14 residues. Left in the record is the CDR3 DNA by itself, 42 bases read in frame from the first base. V is clipped by 2 bases and J by 0 bases, and the sequence between their germline boundaries is 7 bases long. This receptor was taken from a man between 40 and 49 years old with T-cell large granular lymphocyte leukemia. Some clones in this sample may be carry-over from other donors' samples. The age is the age at diagnosis. In this chain, TRBV7-2 is recombined with TRBJ1-1; TRBD1 could be the D gene, as 5 bases match. Sequencing was done on a sample of peripheral blood mononuclear cells. The DNA is TGTGCCAGCAGCTTAACAGGAATGAACACTGAAGCTTTCTTT. Protein translation: CASSLTGMNTEAFF. Where the CDR3 stops, the reference TRBV7-2 and TRBJ1-1 genes take over; the full variable domain is GAGVSQSPSNKVTEKGKDVELRCDPISGHTALYWYRQSLGQGLEFLIYFQGNSAPDKSGLPSDRFSAERTGGSVSTLTIQRTQQEDSAVYLCASSLTGMNTEAFFGQGTRLTVV.